This TCR beta chain was recorded in a study of T cells in localized non-small cell lung cancer. TCRdb's table, derived via immunoSEQ multiplex PCR, lists solely in-frame clones and lacks some. This sample carries nearly 40,000 clones, around 86% of them seen once, and the ten largest clones take approximately 3.6%. Note on this clone: Its target is unknown.

The germline gives CDR1 SGHTA, CDR2 FQGNSA. V lost 6 bases, J lost 0 bases, and 11 bases lay in between. This CDR3 contains 14 residues. Study-level points and caveats: Uninvolved adjacent lung showed the highest T cell clonality, exceeding tumor. For the top 100 tumor clones, a median roughly 56 also appeared in adjacent lung. Longer overall survival accompanied higher blood T cell density.

The chain links TRBV7-2 to TRBJ2-5; D possibly matches TRBD1 or TRBD2 (5 bases each). Here the sequenced sample was peripheral blood, taken before any cancer treatment. This TCR was recovered from a man aged 18 to 50 with stage I lung adenocarcinoma. This CDR3 is CASSPGTHQETQYF. The CDR3 DNA reads TGTGCCAGCAGTCCCGGGACCCACCAAGAGACCCAGTACTTC.